The 10 T cell receptor beta chains in this list originate from one sample, sequenced in a study of early T cells in non-severe SARS-CoV-2 infection. TCRdb independently ran MiXCR on the 5' RACE reads; one entry per CDR3 protein. The sample has about 48,000 distinct CDR3 sequences, 8.5% to 10% seen once. The sample consisted of whole blood. The receptor source for this set is an adult who was a healthcare worker with PCR-confirmed SARS-CoV-2 infection or an uninfected control (not recorded which).

The chain uses TRBV21-1 and TRBJ2-3; the D call of TRBD2 is as the table states it, not checked on the DNA. TRBV21-1 is termed a pseudogene. There are 14 residues in the CDR3. CDR3 coding DNA: TGTGCCAGCAGAACCACTAAGGGAGCAGATACGCAGTATTTT. Amino acids: CASRTTKGADTQYF.

This clonotype appeared a few times. This chain links TRBV29-1 with TRBJ2-6; possible D gene TRBD1, 6 bases. The V and J ends lost 5 bases and 0 bases respectively, with 17 bases between them. Germline V gene lookup returns CDR1 SQVTM and CDR2 ANQGSEA. The CDR3 consists of 17 residues. This CDR3 reads CSVWIDRTLSGANVLTF. DNA of the CDR3: TGCAGCGTTTGGATCGACAGGACCCTCTCTGGGGCCAACGTCCTGACTTTC.

V is TRBV9 and J is TRBJ1-2, with D unclear. From germline, CDR1 is SGDLS and CDR2 YYNGEE. V lost 7 bases to trimming and J lost 4 bases, with 11 bases between them. The CDR3 extends over 12 amino acids. CDR3 in amino acids: CASLNTAYGYTF. CDR3 coding DNA: TGTGCCAGCCTAAATACTGCCTATGGCTACACCTTC. Filled out from reference TRBV9 and TRBJ1-2, the complete variable domain reads DSGVTQTPKHLITATGQRVTLRCSPRSGDLSVYWYQQSLDQGLQFLIQYYNGEERAKGNILERFSAQQFPDLHSELNLSSLELGDSALYFCASLNTAYGYTFGSGTRLTVV.

This clonotype was counted many times. The chain is built from TRBV20-1 and TRBJ2-3; 10 bases are shared with TRBD2. CDR1 is DFQATT and CDR2 is SNEGSKA in the germline V gene (reference sequence). V shed 6 bases and J 1 base; nucleotides not matched to a gene: 4. This CDR3 contains 14 residues. CDR3 nucleotides: TGCAGTGCCCCTAGCGGGAGTGGCACAGATACGCAGTATTTT. Protein product: CSAPSGSGTDTQYF.

This chain joins TRBV29-1 and TRBJ1-3; D ambiguous. The CDR3 sequence is 13 residues long. Between the trimmed V and J ends, which lost 2 bases and 4 bases, there was a span of 9 bases. CDR1 and CDR2 (germline): SQVTM, ANQGSEA. The CDR3 DNA follows: TGCAGCGTTGAAATTATCACCGGAAACACCATATATTTT. Protein sequence: CSVEIITGNTIYF.

This sequence joins TRBV4-1 and TRBJ2-7; TRBD2 might be the D (6 bases). The CDR3 has 15 residues. V lost 0 bases to trimming and J lost 0 bases, with 9 bases between them. Germline V gives CDR1 MGHRA, CDR2 YSYEKL. CDR3 amino acids: CASSQDRGSSYEQYF. DNA for the CDR3: TGCGCCAGCAGCCAAGACCGGGGGAGCTCCTACGAGCAGTACTTC.

This clonotype was detected many times. The V call is TRBV20-1, the J call TRBJ2-7; 10 nucleotides align to TRBD1. The V gene's germline CDR1 is DFQATT and CDR2 SNEGSKA (reference sequence). With 2 bases clipped from V and 1 base from J, the junction kept 2 bases outside the gene matches. The CDR3 has 14 residues. The CDR3 coding sequence is TGCAGTGCTAGAATGGACAGGGGGTCCTACGAGCAGTACTTC. Residues: CSARMDRGSYEQYF.

The chain employs TRBV12-3 or TRBV12-4 and TRBJ2-7; 7 bases agree with TRBD1. CDR3 length: 11 residues. J lost 8 bases, V lost 8 bases, and 6 bases had no gene match. CDR3 in amino acids: CASSNRGQQYF. The CDR3, as DNA: TGTGCCAGCTCAAACAGGGGACAGCAGTACTTC.

This clonotype was detected many times. The chain uses TRBV7-6 and TRBJ1-2; D is undetermined. V lost 5 bases and J lost 6, with 19 bases in between. The germline V gene has CDR1 SGHVS and CDR2 FNYEAQ. This CDR3 region has 15 residues. In nucleotides, the CDR3 is TGTGCCAGCAGCCCAAGACGGGATTCGGAGGATGGCTACACCTTC. Protein sequence: CASSPRRDSEDGYTF.

This clonotype was observed a few times. V gene TRBV11-3 combines with J gene TRBJ2-3; D is perhaps TRBD2 (5 bases). The CDR3 totals 14 residues. Germline assignment: CDR1 SGHNT and CDR2 YENEEA. V gave up 3 bases and J gave up 3 bases, with 10 bases separating them. DNA for the CDR3: TGTGCCAGCAGCTTTCGGGGTGAGACAGATACGCAGTATTTT. Encoded protein: CASSFRGETDTQYF.